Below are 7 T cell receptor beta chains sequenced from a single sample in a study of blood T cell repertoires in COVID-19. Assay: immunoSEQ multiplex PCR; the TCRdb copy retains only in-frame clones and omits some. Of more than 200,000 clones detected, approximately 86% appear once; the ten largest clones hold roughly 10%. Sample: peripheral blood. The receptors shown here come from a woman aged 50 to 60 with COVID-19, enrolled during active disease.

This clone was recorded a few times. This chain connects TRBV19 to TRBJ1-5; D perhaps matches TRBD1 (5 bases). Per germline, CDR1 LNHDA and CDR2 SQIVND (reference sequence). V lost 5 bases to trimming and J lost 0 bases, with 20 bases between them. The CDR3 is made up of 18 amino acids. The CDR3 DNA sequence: TGTGCCAGTAGTCCTCCAGGGTTCCGAACCGATAGCAATCAGCCCCAGCATTTT. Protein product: CASSPPGFRTDSNQPQHF.

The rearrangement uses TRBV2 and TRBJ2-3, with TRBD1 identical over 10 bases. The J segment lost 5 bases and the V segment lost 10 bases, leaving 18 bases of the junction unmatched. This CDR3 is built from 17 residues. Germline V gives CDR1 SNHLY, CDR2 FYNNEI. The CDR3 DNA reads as TGTGCCACCCTCCTATCCTGGGACAGGGGTGAACGAGATACGCAGTATTTT. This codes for CATLLSWDRGERDTQYF.

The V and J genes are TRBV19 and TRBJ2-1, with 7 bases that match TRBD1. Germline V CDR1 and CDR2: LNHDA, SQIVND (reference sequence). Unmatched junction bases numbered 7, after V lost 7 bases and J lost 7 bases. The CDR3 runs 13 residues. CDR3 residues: CASMMTGLNEQFF. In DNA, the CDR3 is TGTGCCAGTATGATGACAGGGCTAAATGAGCAGTTCTTC.

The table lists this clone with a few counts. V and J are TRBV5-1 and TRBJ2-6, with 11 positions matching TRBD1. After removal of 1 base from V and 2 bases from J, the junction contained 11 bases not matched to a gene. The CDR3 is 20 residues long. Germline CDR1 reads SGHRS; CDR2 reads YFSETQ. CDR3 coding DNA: TGCGCCAGCAGCTTGAATTTTGCAGGGACAGGGGGACCTGGGGCCAACGTCCTGACTTTC. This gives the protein CASSLNFAGTGGPGANVLTF.

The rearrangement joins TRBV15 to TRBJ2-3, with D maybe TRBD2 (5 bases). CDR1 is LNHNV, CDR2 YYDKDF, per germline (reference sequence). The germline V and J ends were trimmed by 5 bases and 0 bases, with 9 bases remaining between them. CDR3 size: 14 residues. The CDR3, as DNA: TGTGCCACCAGCCCCCGGGGTAGCACAGATACGCAGTATTTT. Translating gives CATSPRGSTDTQYF.

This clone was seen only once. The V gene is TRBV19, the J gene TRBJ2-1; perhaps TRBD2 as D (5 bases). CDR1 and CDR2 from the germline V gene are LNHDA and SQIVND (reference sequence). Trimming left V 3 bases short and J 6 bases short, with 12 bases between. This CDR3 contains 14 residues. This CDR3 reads CASSISLGVNEQFF. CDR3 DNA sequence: TGTGCCAGTAGTATCTCACTAGGTGTCAATGAGCAGTTCTTC. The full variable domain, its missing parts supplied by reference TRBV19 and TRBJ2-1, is DGGITQSPKYLFRKEGQNVTLSCEQNLNHDAMYWYRQDPGQGLRLIYYSQIVNDFQKGDIAEGYSVSREKKESFPLTVTSAQKNPTAFYLCASSISLGVNEQFFGPGTRLTVL.

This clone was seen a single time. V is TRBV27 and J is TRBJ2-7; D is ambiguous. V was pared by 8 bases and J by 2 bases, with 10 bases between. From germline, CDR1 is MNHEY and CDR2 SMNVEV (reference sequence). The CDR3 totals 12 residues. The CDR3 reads CASRDTAYEQYV. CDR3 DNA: TGTGCCAGCCGCGACACTGCCTACGAGCAGTACGTC.